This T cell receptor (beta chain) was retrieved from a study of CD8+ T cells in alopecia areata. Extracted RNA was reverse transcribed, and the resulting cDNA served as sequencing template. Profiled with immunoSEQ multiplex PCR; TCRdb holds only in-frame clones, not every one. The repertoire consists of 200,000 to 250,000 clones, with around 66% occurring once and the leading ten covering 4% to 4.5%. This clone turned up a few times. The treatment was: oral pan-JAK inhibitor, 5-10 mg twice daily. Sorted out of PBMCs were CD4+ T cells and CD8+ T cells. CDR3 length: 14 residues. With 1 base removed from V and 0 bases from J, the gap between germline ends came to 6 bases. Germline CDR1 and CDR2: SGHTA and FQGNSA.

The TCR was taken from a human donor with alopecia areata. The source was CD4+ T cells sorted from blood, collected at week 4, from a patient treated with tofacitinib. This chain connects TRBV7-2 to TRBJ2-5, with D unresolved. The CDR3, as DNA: TGTGCCAGCAGCTTAGAGACGTACCAAGAGACCCAGTACTTC. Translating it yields CASSLETYQETQYF.